This T cell receptor beta chain was documented in a study of CD8 T cells in ankylosing spondylitis. Study-wide results and limits: There was a TCR beta motif, made of several highly homologous variants, that appeared characteristic of ankylosing spondylitis blood. Researchers report that disease-linked clones proved CD8+ and relatively rare in peripheral blood. A subset of motif variants has previously been described in the synovial fluid and blood of reactive arthritis.

Making the TCR beta libraries involved quantitative 5'-RACE with molecular barcodes. TCRdb re-called the 5' RACE reads through MiXCR, storing one row per CDR3 protein. The profile shows around 390,000 distinct CDR3 sequences, 20% to 25% of them singletons. As to this clonotype: The antigen remains undetermined.

The CDR3 sequence is 16 residues long. Trimming left V 0 bases short and J 1 base short, with 12 bases between. Per germline, CDR1 SGHRS and CDR2 YFSETQ. Specimen: blood, either unsorted or a sorted T cell fraction (not recorded which). The V gene is TRBV5-1, the J gene TRBJ2-3; D unclear. The sequence was obtained from a male donor with ankylosing spondylitis. The CDR3 nucleotides are TGCGCCAGCAGCTTGGTCCGTTTGCAGGGCACAGATACGCAGTATTTT. It is translated as CASSLVRLQGTDTQYF.